The rows below give T cell receptor beta chains drawn from one sample of a study of vaccination and CD4 T cells after COVID-19. TCRdb redid the calling of the PCR reads with MiXCR, one entry per CDR3 protein. The sample has approximately 23,000 distinct CDR3 sequences, about 54% seen once; the top ten hold more than 0.85%. The specimen was CD4+ T cells from blood, collected before SARS-CoV-2 vaccination. The receptor source for this set is a human donor who had recovered from COVID-19. Each CDR3 is given with its conserved first and last residue. The D gene is left open where the match is weak. Not every row has a clone size; where given, it reads once, few, many or a size class.

clone size	V gene	CDR3 length	D gene	J gene	CDR3 DNA	CDR3 protein
few	TRBV20-1	15	TRBD1	TRBJ2-3	TGCAGTGCTAGAGTCAACAGGGGATTGTCAGATACGCAGTATTTT	CSARVNRGLSDTQYF
-	TRBV7-9	18	TRBD2	TRBJ2-2	TGTGCCAGCAGCTTAGAACTAGCGGGATTCGCGAACACCGGGGAGCTGTTTTTT	CASSLELAGFANTGELFF
-	TRBV6-1	14	TRBD2	TRBJ2-3	TGTGCCAGCAGTGAGCGGGGGGCCCCAGATACGCAGTATTTT	CASSERGAPDTQYF
-	TRBV7-2	16	TRBD2	TRBJ2-3	TGTGCCAGCAACTTAGCTGGACTAGCTGTCACAGATACGCAGTATTTT	CASNLAGLAVTDTQYF
-	TRBV19	13	-	TRBJ2-7	TGTGCCAGTAGGGCCGGACAGAGCTCAGAGCAGTACTTC	CASRAGQSSEQYF
few	TRBV28	13	-	TRBJ1-3	TGTGCCAGCAGCCTTAGGCCCGGAAACACCATATATTTT	CASSLRPGNTIYF
few	TRBV7-3	15	TRBD2	TRBJ2-3	TGTGCCAGCAGCCCGAAGCGGGATCGGTCAGATACGCAGTATTTT	CASSPKRDRSDTQYF
-	TRBV20-1	15	TRBD1	TRBJ1-1	TGCAGTGCTAGAGGACAGGGGGAGATGAACACTGAAGCTTTCTTT	CSARGQGEMNTEAFF
-	TRBV7-8	16	TRBD1	TRBJ1-1	TGTGCCAGCAGCTTAGCGATGGGACAGGGGAACACTGAAGCTTTCTTT	CASSLAMGQGNTEAFF
-	TRBV6-1	15	-	TRBJ2-3	TGTGCCAGCACTGAGGTGGAGGGGAGGACAGATACGCAGTATTTT	CASTEVEGRTDTQYF
-	TRBV20-1	15	TRBD1	TRBJ1-1	TGCAGTGCAACCGGGACAGGGGGCTGGCGGTCTGAAGCTTTCTTT	CSATGTGGWRSEAFF
-	TRBV27	15	-	TRBJ1-1	TGTGCCAGCAGGAAAGCCTTGACAGGGAACACTGAAGCTTTCTTT	CASRKALTGNTEAFF
-	TRBV14	15	TRBD2	TRBJ2-7	TGTGCCAGCAGACATGGAGGGCGGGAGAGGTACGAGCAGTACTTC	CASRHGGRERYEQYF
once	TRBV7-9	14	-	TRBJ2-2	TGTGCCAGCAGCTTACTAGTCCGGGCCGGGGAGCTGTTTTTT	CASSLLVRAGELFF
-	TRBV5-1	17	TRBD2	TRBJ2-7	TGCGCCAGCAGCTTCACCGGGACTAGTCCCAGAATCTACGAGCAGTACTTC	CASSFTGTSPRIYEQYF
few	TRBV7-8	16	-	TRBJ2-5	TGTGCCAGCAGCACGGGCCGGGACCTCCTAAGGAAGACCCAGTACTTC	CASSTGRDLLRKTQYF
-	TRBV6-1	13	-	TRBJ1-6	TGTGCCAGCAGGGACATTTATAATTCACCCCTCCACTTT	CASRDIYNSPLHF
-	TRBV7-2	13	TRBD2	TRBJ2-7	TGTGCCAGCAGCTCGACTAGCGGCTACGAGCAGTACTTC	CASSSTSGYEQYF
-	TRBV6-1	11	-	TRBJ1-2	TGTGCCAGCTTCTCCAGGCGTGGCTACACCTTC	CASFSRRGYTF
once	TRBV4-3	17	TRBD2	TRBJ2-2	TGCGCCAGTAGGGGGACATTGGGACTAGTCCCCACCGGGGAGCTGTTTTTT	CASRGTLGLVPTGELFF
-	TRBV6-5	14	TRBD1	TRBJ2-5	TGTGCCAGCAGTTACCGGGACAGGGGAGAGACCCAGTACTTC	CASSYRDRGETQYF
few	TRBV7-4	17	TRBD2	TRBJ2-5	TGTGCCAGCAGCTTAGTTAGGTGGCTAGCGGGAAGGAAGACCCAGTACTTC	CASSLVRWLAGRKTQYF
-	TRBV20-1	16	TRBD1	TRBJ2-3	TGCAGACCGGGACAGGGAGGGGAACCTTCTTTGGATACGCAGTATTTT	CRPGQGGEPSLDTQYF
-	TRBV20-1	17	TRBD2	TRBJ2-3	TGCAGTGCTAGATTATCGCGGGGACTAGCGGGAGTAGATACGCAGTATTTT	CSARLSRGLAGVDTQYF
-	TRBV15	15	-	TRBJ2-7	TGTGCCACCAGCAGAGAGGCAGGGAGCTCCTACGAGCAGTACTTC	CATSREAGSSYEQYF
few	TRBV5-1	15	-	TRBJ1-5	TGCGCCAGCAGCTTGGACGGACGGGGGGATCAGCCCCAGCATTTT	CASSLDGRGDQPQHF
-	TRBV2	15	TRBD1	TRBJ1-2	TGTGCCAGCAGACGACAGGGGAGCGTTGGGTATGGCTACACCTTC	CASRRQGSVGYGYTF
-	TRBV7-9	15	TRBD2	TRBJ2-1	TGTGCCAGCAGCCCCGGGACTAAAGACTACAATGAGCAGTTCTTC	CASSPGTKDYNEQFF
-	TRBV20-1	13	-	TRBJ2-7	TGCAGTGCGAGCGCCGGGACAACCTACGAGCAGTACTTC	CSASAGTTYEQYF
-	TRBV6-5	18	TRBD2	TRBJ2-7	TGTGCCAGCAGTTACTCGAGCGGGCTAGCGGGAGGAGACTACGAGCAGTACTTC	CASSYSSGLAGGDYEQYF
-	TRBV10-3	15	TRBD1	TRBJ2-7	TGTGCCATCAGTGGGACAGGTTCTCAAACCTACGAGCAGTACTTC	CAISGTGSQTYEQYF
few	TRBV6-1	15	TRBD2	TRBJ2-7	TGTGCCAGCAAAACGGGACTAGCGGCTCCCTACGAGCAGTACTTC	CASKTGLAAPYEQYF
-	TRBV20-1	17	-	TRBJ2-2	TGCAGTGCTAGAGATCAGGGGCCGACTAGAAACACCGGGGAGCTGTTTTTT	CSARDQGPTRNTGELFF
few	TRBV25-1	12	-	TRBJ1-5	TGTGCCAGCAGGTTTGGTGATCAGCCCCAGCATTTT	CASRFGDQPQHF
-	TRBV25-1	13	-	TRBJ1-4	TGTGCCAGCCAGAGGGTCACTAATGAAAAACTGTTTTTT	CASQRVTNEKLFF
-	TRBV5-1	13	-	TRBJ2-7	TGCGCCAGCAGCGAGCCCCAAGTATACGAGCAGTACTTC	CASSEPQVYEQYF